The present T cell receptor (beta chain) was sequenced within a study of post-analysis software for immune sequencing data. Study details: Multiple sclerosis in the patients followed relapsing-remitting, secondary progressive and progressive-relapsing courses.

Germline lookup yields CDR1 MNHEY and CDR2 SVGEGT. V was pared by 5 bases and J by 4 bases, with 6 bases of the junction left unmatched. There are 14 residues in the CDR3. Regarding the study as a whole: Patients used about 5 TRBV segments, including TRBV5-6, TRBV5-1 and TRBV20-1, more often than controls. Under F measure analysis, samples from one preparation batch co-clustered strongly. Normalized Chao1 diversity was significantly lower in multiple sclerosis patients than in controls.

This clonotype showed up just a few times. Its specificity is not known. Unique molecular identifiers featured in each of the TCR beta cDNA libraries. Once roughly 0.85 to 11 million T cells were used, roughly 0.5 million cDNA molecules resulted. TCRdb reprocessed the PCR reads via MiXCR and lists one record per CDR3 protein. The sample has hundreds of thousands of distinct CDR3 sequences, approximately 59% seen once. This clonotype originated in a girl aged 2-10 years with multiple sclerosis. Material for sequencing was blood. The chain employs TRBV6-2 or TRBV6-3 and TRBJ2-3; 7 positions agree with TRBD2. CDR3 DNA sequence: TGTGCCAGCAGTCCCAGCGGGGTCCCAGATACGCAGTATTTT. Translation gives CASSPSGVPDTQYF.